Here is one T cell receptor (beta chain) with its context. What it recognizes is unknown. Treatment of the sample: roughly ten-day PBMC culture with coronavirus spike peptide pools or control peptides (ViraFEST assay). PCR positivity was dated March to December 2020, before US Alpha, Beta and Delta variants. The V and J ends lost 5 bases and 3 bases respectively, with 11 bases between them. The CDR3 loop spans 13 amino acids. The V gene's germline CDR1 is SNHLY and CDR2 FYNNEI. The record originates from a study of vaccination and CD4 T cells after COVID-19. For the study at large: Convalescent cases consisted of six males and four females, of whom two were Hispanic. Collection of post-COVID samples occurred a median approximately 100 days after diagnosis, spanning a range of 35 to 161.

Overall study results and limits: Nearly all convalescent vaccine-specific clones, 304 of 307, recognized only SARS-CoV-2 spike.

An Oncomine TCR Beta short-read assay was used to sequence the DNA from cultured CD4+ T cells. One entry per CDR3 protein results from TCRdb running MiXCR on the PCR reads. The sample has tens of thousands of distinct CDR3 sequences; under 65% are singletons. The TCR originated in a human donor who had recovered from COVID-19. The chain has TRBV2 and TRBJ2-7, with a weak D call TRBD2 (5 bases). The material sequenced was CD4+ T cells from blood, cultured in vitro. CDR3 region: CASSLRTYYEQYF. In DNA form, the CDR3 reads TGTGCCAGCAGTCTCAGGACTTACTACGAGCAGTACTTC.